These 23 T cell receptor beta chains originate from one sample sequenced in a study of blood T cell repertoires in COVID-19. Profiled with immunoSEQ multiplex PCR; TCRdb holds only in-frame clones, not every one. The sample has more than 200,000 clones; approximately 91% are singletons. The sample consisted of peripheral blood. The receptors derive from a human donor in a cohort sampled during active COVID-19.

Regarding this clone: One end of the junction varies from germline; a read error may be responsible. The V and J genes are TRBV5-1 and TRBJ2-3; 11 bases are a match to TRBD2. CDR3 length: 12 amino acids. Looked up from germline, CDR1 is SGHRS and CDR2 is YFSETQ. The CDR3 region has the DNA TGCGCCAGCAGCTATACTAGCGGGAGAGGGAATTTT. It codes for CASSYTSGRGNF.

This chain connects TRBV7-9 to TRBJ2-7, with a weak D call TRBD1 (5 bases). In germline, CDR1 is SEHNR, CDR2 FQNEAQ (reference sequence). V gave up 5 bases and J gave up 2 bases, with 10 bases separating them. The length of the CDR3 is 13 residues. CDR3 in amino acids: CASSHRNTYEQYF. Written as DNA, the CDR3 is TGTGCCAGCAGCCACAGGAATACCTACGAGCAGTACTTC. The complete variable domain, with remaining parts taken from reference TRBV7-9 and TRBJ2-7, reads DTGVSQNPRHKITKRGQNVTFRCDPISEHNRLYWYRQTLGQGPEFLTYFQNEAQLEKSRLLSDRFSAERPKGSFSTLEIQRTEQGDSAMYLCASSHRNTYEQYFGPGTRLTVT.

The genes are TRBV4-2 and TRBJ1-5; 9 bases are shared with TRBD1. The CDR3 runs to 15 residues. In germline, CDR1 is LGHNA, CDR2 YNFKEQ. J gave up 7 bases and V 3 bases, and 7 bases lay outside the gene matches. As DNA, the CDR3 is TGTGCCAGCAGCCATAGGACAGGGGCATACCAGCCCCAGCATTTT. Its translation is CASSHRTGAYQPQHF.

The CDR3 here is CASSLRESYEQYF. CDR3 bases: TGTGCCAGCAGCCTACGGGAGTCCTACGAGCAGTACTTC. The chain has TRBV9 and TRBJ2-7, with D perhaps TRBD2 (6 bases). Germline V gene lookup returns CDR1 SGDLS and CDR2 YYNGEE. The CDR3 consists of 13 residues. Trimming took off 4 bases at V and 1 base at J, with 9 bases between the two ends.

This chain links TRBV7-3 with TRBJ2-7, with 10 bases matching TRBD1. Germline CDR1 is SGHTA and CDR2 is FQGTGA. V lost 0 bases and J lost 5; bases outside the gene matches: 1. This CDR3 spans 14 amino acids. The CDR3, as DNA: TGTGCCAGCAGCTTAACTGGGACAGGGGACGAGCAGTACTTC. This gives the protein CASSLTGTGDEQYF.

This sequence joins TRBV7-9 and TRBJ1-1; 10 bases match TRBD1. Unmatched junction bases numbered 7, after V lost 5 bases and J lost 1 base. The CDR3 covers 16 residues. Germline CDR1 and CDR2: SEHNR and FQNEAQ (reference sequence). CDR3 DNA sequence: TGTGCCAGCAGCCACTCTCGGGACAGGGGGAACACTGAAGCTTTCTTT. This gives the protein CASSHSRDRGNTEAFF.

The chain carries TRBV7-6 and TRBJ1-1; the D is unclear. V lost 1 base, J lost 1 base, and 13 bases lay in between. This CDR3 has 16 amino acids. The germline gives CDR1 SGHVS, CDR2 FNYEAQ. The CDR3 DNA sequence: TGTGCCAGCAGCTTAGGTGTTACCCGGGGGAACACTGAAGCTTTCTTT. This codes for CASSLGVTRGNTEAFF.

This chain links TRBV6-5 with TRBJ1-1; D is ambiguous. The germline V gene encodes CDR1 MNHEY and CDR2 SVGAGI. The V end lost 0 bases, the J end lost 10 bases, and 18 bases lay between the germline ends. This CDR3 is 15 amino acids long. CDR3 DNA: TGTGCCAGCAGTTACTCCCCGGAGGTGAAGGCGGGAGCTTTCTTT. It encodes CASSYSPEVKAGAFF.

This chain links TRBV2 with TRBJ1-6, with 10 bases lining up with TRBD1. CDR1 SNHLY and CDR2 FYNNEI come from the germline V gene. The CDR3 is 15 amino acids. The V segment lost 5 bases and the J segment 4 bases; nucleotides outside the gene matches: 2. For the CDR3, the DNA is TGTGCCAGCAGTCTGGGACAGGGGTATAATTCACCCCTCCACTTT. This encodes CASSLGQGYNSPLHF. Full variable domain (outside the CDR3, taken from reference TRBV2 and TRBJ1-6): EPEVTQTPSHQVTQMGQEVILRCVPISNHLYFYWYRQILGQKVEFLVSFYNNEISEKSEIFDDQFSVERPDGSNFTLKIRSTKLEDSAMYFCASSLGQGYNSPLHFGNGTRLTVT.

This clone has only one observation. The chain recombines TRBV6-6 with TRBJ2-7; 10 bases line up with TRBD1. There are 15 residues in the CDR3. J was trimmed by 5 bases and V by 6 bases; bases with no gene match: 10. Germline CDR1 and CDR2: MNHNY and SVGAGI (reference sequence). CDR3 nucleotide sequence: TGTGCCAGCAGCCTCACGACAGGGGGCGTCAACGAGCAGTACTTC. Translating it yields CASSLTTGGVNEQYF.

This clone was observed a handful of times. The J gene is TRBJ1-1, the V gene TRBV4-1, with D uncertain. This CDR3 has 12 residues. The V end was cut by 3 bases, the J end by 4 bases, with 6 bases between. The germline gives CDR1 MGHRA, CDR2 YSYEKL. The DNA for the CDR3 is TGCGCCAGCAGCCACGGGATCACTGAAGCTTTCTTT. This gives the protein CASSHGITEAFF.

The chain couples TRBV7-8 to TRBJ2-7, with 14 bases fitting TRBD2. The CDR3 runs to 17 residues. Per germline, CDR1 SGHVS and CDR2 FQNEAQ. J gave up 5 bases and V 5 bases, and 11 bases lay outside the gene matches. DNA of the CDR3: TGTGCCAGCAGCCTTCAGCGACTAGCGGGAGGGCTGAACGAGCAGTACTTC. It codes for CASSLQRLAGGLNEQYF. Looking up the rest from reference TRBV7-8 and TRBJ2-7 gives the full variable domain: GAGVSQSPRYKVAKRGQDVALRCDPISGHVSLFWYQQALGQGPEFLTYFQNEAQLDKSGLPSDRFFAERPEGSVSTLKIQRTQQEDSAVYLCASSLQRLAGGLNEQYFGPGTRLTVT.

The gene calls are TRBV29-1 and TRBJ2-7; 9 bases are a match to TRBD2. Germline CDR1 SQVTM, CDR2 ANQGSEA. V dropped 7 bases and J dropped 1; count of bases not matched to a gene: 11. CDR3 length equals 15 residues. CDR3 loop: CSAARGLAGSYEQYF. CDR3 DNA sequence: TGCAGCGCTGCCCGGGGGCTAGCGGGGTCCTACGAGCAGTACTTC.

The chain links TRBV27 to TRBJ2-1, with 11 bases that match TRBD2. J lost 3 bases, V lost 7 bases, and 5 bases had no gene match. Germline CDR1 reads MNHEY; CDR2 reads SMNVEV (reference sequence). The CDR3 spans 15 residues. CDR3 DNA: TGTGCCAGCACCATTAGCGGGAGGGGCTACAATGAGCAGTTCTTC. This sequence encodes CASTISGRGYNEQFF.

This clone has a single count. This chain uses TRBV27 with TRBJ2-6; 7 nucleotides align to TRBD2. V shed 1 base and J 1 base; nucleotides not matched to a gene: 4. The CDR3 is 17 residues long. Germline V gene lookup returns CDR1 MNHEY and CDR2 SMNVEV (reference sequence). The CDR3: CASSLFRGESGANVLTF. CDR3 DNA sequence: TGTGCCAGCAGTTTATTCCGGGGGGAATCTGGGGCCAACGTCCTGACTTTC.

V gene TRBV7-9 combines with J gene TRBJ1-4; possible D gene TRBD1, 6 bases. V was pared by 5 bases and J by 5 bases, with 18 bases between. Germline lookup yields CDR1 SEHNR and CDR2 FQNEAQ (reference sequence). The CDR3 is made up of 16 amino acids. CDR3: CASSTNIGTSNEKLFF. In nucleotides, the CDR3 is TGTGCCAGCAGCACCAACATCGGGACAAGCAATGAAAAACTGTTTTTT. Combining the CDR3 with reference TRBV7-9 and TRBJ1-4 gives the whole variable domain DTGVSQNPRHKITKRGQNVTFRCDPISEHNRLYWYRQTLGQGPEFLTYFQNEAQLEKSRLLSDRFSAERPKGSFSTLEIQRTEQGDSAMYLCASSTNIGTSNEKLFFGSGTQLSVL.

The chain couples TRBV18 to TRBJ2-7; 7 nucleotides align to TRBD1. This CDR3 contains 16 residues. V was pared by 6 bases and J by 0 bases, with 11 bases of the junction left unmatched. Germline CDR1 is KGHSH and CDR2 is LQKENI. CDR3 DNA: TGTGCCAGCTCGCGGACCGGGACAGCCTACTCCTACGAGCAGTACTTC. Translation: CASSRTGTAYSYEQYF.

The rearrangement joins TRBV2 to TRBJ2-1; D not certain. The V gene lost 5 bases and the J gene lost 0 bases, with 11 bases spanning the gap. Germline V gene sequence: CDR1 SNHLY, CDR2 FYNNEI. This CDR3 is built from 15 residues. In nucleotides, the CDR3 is TGTGCCAGCAGTATCACAAGGAGCTCCTACAATGAGCAGTTCTTC. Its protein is CASSITRSSYNEQFF.

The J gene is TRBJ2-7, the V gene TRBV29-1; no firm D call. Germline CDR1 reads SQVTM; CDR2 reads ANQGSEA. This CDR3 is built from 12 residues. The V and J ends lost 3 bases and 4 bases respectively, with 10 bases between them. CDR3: CSVELSSYEQYF. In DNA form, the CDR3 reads TGCAGCGTTGAGCTATCTAGTTACGAGCAGTACTTC.

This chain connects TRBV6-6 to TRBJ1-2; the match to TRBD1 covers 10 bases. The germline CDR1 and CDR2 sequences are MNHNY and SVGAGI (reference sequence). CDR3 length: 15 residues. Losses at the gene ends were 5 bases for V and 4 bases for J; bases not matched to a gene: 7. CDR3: CASSGWDRGFYGYTF. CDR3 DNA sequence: TGTGCCAGCAGTGGGTGGGACAGGGGATTCTATGGCTACACCTTC.

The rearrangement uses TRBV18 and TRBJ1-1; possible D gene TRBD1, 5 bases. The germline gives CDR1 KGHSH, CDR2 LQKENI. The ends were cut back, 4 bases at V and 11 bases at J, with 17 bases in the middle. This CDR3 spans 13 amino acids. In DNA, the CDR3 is TGTGCCAGCTCACTTGACAGCCTTCCAGAGGCTTTCTTT. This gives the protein CASSLDSLPEAFF.

The CDR3 here is CASSWGLNTEAFF. In nucleotides, the CDR3 is TGTGCCAGCAGTTGGGGGCTGAACACTGAAGCTTTCTTT. The chain recombines TRBV6-2 or TRBV6-3 with TRBJ1-1, with D possibly matching TRBD1 (6 bases). Trimming took 4 bases from V and 0 from J, leaving 6 bases between them. Looked up from germline, CDR1 is MNHEY and CDR2 is SVGEGT. The CDR3 sequence is 13 residues long.

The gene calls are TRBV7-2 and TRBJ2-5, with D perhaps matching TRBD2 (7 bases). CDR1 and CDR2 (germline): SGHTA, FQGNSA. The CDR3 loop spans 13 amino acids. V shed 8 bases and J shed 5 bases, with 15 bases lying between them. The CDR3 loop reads CASERGGTETQYF. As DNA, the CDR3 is TGTGCCAGCGAAAGGGGGGGGACGGAGACCCAGTACTTC.